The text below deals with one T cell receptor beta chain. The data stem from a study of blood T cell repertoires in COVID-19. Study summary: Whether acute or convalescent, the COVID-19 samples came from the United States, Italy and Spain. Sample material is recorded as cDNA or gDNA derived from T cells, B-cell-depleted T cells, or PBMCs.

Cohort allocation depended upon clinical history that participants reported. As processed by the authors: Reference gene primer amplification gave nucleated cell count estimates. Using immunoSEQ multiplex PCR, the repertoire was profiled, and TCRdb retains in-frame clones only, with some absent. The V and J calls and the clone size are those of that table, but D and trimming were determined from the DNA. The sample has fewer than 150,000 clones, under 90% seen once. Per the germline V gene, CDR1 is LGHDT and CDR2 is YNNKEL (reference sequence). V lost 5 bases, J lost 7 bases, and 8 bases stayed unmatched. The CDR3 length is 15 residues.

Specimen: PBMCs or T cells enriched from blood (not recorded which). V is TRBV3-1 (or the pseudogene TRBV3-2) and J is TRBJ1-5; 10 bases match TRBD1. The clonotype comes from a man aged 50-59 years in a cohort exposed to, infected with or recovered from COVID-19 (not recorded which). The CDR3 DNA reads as TGTGCCAGCAGCGGGGGGACAGGGGATGGCCAGCCCCAGCATTTT. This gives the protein CASSGGTGDGQPQHF.